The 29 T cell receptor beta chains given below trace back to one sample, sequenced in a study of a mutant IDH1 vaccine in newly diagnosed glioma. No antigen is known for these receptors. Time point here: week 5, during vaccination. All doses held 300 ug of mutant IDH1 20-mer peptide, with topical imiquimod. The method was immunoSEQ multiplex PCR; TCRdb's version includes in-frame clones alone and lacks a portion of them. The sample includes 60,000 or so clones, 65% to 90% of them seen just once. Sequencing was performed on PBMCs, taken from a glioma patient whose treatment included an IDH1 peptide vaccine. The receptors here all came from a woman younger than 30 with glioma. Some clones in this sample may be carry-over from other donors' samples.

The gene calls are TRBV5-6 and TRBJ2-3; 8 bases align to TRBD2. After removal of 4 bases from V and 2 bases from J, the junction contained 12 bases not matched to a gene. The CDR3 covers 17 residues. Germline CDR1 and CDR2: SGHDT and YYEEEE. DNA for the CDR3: TGTGCCAGCAGCGCCCCCCCACGGCGGGGGGTCACAGATACGCAGTATTTT. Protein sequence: CASSAPPRRGVTDTQYF.

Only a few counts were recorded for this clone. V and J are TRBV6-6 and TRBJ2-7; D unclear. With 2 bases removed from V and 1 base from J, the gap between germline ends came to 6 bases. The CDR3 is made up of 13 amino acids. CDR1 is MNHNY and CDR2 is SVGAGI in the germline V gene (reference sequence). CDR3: CASSYGLSYEQYF. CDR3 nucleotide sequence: TGTGCCAGCAGTTACGGGCTTTCCTACGAGCAGTACTTC.

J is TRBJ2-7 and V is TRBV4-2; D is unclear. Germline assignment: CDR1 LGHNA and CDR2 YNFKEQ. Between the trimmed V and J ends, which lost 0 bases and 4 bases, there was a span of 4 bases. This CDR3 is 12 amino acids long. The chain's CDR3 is CASSQDGYEQYF. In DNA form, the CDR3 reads TGTGCCAGCAGCCAAGACGGTTACGAGCAGTACTTC.

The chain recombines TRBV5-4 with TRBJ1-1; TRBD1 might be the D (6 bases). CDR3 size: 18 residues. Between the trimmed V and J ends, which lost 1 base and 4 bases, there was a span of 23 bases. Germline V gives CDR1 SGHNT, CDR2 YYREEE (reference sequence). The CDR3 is CASSLSPQGGIAVTEAFF. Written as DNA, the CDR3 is TGTGCCAGCAGCTTGAGCCCACAGGGCGGGATTGCGGTCACTGAAGCTTTCTTT. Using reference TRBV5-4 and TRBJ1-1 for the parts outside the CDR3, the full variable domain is ETGVTQSPTHLIKTRGQQVTLRCSSQSGHNTVSWYQQALGQGPQFIFQYYREEENGRGNFPPRFSGLQFPNYSSELNVNALELDDSALYLCASSLSPQGGIAVTEAFFGQGTRLTVV.

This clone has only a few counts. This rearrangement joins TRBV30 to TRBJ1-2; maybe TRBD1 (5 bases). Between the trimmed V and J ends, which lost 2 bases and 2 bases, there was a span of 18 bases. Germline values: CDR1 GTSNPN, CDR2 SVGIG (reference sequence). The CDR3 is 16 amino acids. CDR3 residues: CAWSITRGFGNYGYTF. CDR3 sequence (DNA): TGTGCCTGGAGTATTACCCGGGGCTTCGGAAACTATGGCTACACCTTC.

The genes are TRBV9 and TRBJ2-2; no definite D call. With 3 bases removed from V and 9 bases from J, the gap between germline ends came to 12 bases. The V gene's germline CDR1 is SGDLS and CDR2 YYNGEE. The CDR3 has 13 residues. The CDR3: CASSDRMTRELFF. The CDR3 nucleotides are TGTGCCAGCAGCGACCGGATGACCCGGGAGCTGTTTTTT.

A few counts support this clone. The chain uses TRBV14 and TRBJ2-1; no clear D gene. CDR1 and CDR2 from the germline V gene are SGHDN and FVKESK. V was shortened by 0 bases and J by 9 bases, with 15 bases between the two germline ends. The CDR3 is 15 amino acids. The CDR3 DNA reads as TGTGCCAGCAGCCAAGATCGGGCAGGTCTTGGTGAGCAGTTCTTC. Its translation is CASSQDRAGLGEQFF. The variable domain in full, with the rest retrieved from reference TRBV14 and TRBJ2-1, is EAGVTQFPSHSVIEKGQTVTLRCDPISGHDNLYWYRRVMGKEIKFLLHFVKESKQDESGMPNNRFLAERTGGTYSTLKVQPAELEDSGVYFCASSQDRAGLGEQFFGPGTRLTVL.

The CDR3 sequence is CASSQFGGAKNEKLFF. The CDR3 nucleotides are TGCGCCAGCAGTCAATTCGGAGGGGCAAAAAATGAAAAACTGTTTTTT. The genes are TRBV23-1 and TRBJ1-4; possible D gene TRBD1, 5 bases. TRBV23-1 belongs to the ORF category, with a function that is uncertain. The CDR3 has 16 residues. V shed 1 base and J shed 5 bases, with 14 bases lying between them.

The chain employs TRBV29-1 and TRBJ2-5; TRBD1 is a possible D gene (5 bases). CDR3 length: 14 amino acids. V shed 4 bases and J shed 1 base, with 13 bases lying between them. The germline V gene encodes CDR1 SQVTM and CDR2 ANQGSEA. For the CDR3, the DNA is TGCAGCGTTGTCGTAGACAGAACCCAAGAGACCCAGTACTTC. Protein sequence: CSVVVDRTQETQYF.

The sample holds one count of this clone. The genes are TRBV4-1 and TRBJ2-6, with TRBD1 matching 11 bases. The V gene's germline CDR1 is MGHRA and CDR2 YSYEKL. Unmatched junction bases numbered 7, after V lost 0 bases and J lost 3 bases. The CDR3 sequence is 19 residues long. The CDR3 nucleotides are TGCGCCAGCAGCCAAGATCAGGGACAGGGGGGAGGTGGGGCCAACGTCCTGACTTTC. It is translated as CASSQDQGQGGGGANVLTF.

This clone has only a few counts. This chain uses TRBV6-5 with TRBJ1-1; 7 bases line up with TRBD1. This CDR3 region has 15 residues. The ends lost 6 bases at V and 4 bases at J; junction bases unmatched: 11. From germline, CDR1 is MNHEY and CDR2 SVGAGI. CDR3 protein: CASSPQTGLGTEAFF. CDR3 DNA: TGTGCCAGCAGCCCCCAGACAGGGCTGGGCACTGAAGCTTTCTTT.

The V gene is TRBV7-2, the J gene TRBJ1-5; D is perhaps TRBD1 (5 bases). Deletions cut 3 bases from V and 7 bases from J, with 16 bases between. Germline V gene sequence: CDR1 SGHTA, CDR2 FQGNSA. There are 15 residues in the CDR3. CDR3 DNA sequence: TGTGCCAGCAGCTTTGGATTGGCAGGGAGGCAGCCCCAGCATTTT. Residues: CASSFGLAGRQPQHF.

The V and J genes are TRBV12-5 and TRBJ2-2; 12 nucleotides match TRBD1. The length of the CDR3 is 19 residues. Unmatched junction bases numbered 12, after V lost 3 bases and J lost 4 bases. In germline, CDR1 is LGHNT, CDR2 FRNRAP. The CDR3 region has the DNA TGTGCTAGTGGTTTATCACGGGACAGGGGGCGCGAGGGCACCGGGGAGCTGTTTTTT. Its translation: CASGLSRDRGREGTGELFF.

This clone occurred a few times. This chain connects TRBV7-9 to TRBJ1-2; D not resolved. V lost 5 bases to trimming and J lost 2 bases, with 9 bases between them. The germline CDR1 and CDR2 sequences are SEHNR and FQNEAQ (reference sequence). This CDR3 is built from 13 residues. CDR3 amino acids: CASSKTTNYGYTF. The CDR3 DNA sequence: TGTGCCAGCAGCAAGACTACGAACTATGGCTACACCTTC.

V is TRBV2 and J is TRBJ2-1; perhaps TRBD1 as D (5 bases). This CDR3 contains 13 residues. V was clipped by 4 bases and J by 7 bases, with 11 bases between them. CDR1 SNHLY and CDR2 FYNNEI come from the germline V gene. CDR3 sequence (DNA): TGTGCCAGCAGTGTCCAGGGTGGGAATGAGCAGTTCTTC. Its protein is CASSVQGGNEQFF.

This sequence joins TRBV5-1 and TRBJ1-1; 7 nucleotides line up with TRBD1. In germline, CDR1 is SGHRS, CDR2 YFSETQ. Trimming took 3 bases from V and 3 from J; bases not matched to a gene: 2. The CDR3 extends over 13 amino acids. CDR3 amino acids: CASSSGGDTEAFF. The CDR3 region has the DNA TGCGCCAGCAGCTCAGGGGGGGACACTGAAGCTTTCTTT.

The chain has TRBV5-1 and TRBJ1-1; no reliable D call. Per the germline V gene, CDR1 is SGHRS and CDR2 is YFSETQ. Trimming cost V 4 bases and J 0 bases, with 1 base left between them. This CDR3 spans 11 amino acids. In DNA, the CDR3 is TGCGCCAGCAGCATGAACACTGAAGCTTTCTTT. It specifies CASSMNTEAFF.

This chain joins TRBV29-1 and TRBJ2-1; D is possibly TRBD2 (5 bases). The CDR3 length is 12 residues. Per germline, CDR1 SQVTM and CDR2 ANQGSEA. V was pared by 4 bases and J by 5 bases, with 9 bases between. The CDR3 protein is CSVAGYDNEQFF. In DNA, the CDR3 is TGCAGCGTTGCGGGGTACGACAATGAGCAGTTCTTC.

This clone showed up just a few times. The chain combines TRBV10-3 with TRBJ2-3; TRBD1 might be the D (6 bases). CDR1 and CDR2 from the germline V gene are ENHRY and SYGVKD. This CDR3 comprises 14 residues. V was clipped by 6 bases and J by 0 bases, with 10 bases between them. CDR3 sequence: CAIRQGYSTDTQYF. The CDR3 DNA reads TGTGCCATCAGACAGGGTTATAGCACAGATACGCAGTATTTT.

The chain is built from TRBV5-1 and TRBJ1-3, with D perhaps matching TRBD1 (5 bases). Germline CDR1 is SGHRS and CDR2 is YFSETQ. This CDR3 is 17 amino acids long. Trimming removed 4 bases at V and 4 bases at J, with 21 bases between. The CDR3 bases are TGCGCCAGCAGCCAAACGGGGCAGGGAGTGACGGGAAACACCATATATTTT. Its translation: CASSQTGQGVTGNTIYF.

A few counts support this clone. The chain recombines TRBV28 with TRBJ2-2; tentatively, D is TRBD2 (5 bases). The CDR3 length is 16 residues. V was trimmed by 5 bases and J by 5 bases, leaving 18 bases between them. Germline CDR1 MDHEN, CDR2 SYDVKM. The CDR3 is CASSPISAGGTGELFF. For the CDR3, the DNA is TGTGCCAGCAGTCCCATCTCGGCAGGAGGTACCGGGGAGCTGTTTTTT.

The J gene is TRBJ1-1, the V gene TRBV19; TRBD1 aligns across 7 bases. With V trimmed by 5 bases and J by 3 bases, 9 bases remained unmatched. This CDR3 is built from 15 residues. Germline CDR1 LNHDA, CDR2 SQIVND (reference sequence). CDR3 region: CASSSAGGAHTEAFF. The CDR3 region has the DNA TGTGCCAGTAGTTCCGCAGGGGGAGCCCACACTGAAGCTTTCTTT.

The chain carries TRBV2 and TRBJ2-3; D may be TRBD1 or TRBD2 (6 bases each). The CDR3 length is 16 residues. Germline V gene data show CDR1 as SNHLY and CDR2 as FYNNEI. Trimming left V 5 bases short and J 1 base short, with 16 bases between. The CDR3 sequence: CASSIALGGRTDTQYF. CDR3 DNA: TGTGCCAGCAGTATCGCCTTGGGGGGCCGCACAGATACGCAGTATTTT. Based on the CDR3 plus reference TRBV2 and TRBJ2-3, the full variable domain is EPEVTQTPSHQVTQMGQEVILRCVPISNHLYFYWYRQILGQKVEFLVSFYNNEISEKSEIFDDQFSVERPDGSNFTLKIRSTKLEDSAMYFCASSIALGGRTDTQYFGPGTRLTVL.

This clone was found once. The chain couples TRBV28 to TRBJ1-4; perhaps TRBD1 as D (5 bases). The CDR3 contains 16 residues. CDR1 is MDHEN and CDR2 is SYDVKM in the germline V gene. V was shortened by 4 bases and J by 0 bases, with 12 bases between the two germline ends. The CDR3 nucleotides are TGTGCCAGCAGTTACGCTGGGGGTACAACTAATGAAAAACTGTTTTTT. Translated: CASSYAGGTTNEKLFF.

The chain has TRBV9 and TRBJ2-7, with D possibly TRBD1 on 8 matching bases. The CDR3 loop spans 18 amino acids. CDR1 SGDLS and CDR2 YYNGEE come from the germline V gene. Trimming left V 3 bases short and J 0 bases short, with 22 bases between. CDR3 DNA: TGTGCCAGCAGCGGACAGGGGAGGGGGCCCATGTACTCCTACGAGCAGTACTTC. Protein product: CASSGQGRGPMYSYEQYF. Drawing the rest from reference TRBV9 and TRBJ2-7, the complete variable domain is DSGVTQTPKHLITATGQRVTLRCSPRSGDLSVYWYQQSLDQGLQFLIQYYNGEERAKGNILERFSAQQFPDLHSELNLSSLELGDSALYFCASSGQGRGPMYSYEQYFGPGTRLTVT.

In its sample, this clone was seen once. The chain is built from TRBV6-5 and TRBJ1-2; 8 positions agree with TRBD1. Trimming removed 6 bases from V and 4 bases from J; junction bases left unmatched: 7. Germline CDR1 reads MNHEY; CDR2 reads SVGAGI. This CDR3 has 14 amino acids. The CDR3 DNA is TGTGCCAGCAGAGCCGGGACAGGTAGCTATGGCTACACCTTC. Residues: CASRAGTGSYGYTF.

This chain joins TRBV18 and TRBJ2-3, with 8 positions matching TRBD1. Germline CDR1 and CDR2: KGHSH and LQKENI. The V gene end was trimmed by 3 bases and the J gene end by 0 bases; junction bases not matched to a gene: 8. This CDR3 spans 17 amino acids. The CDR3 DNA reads TGTGCCAGCTCACCGGTTAGGACAGGGTCTAGCACAGATACGCAGTATTTT. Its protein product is CASSPVRTGSSTDTQYF.

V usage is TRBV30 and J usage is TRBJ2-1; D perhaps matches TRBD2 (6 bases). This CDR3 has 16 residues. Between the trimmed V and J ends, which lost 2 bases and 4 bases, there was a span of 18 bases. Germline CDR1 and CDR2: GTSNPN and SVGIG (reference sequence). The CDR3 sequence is CAWSKVVSSVYNEQFF. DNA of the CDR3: TGTGCCTGGAGTAAGGTTGTTTCTAGCGTTTACAATGAGCAGTTCTTC.

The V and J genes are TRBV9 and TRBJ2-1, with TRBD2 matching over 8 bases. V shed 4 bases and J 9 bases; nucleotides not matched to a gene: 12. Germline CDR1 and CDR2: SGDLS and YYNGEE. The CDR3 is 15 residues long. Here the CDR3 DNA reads TGTGCCAGCAGCACCGGACTAGCCCCGTATGTTGAGCAGTTCTTC. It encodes CASSTGLAPYVEQFF.